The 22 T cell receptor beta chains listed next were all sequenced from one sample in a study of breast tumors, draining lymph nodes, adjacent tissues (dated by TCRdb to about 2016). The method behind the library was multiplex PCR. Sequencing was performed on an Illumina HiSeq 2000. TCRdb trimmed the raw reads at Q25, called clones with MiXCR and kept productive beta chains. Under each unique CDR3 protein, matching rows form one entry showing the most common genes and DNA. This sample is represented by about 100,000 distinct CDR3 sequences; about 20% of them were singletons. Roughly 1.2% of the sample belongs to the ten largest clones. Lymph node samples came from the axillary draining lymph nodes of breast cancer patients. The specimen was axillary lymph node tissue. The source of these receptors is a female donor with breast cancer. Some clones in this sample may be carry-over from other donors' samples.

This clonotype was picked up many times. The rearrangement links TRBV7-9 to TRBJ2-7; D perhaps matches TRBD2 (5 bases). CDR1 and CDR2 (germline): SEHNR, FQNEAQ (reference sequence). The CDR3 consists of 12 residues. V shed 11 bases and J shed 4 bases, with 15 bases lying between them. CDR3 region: CAAEGPIYEQYF. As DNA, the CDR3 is TGTGCCGCCGAGGGCCCAATATACGAGCAGTACTTC.

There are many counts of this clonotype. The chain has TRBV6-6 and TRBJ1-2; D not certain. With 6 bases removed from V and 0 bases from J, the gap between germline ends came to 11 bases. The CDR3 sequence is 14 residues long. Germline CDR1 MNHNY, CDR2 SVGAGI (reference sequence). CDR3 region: CASSLLGSNYGYTF. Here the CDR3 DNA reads TGTGCCAGCAGCCTTCTCGGCTCTAACTATGGCTACACCTTC.

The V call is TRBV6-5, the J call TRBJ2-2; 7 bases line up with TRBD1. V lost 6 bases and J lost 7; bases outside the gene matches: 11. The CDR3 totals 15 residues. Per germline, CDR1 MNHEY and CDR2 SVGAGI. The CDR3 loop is CASRSRQGGNGELFF. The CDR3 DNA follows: TGTGCCAGCAGATCCAGACAGGGTGGAAACGGGGAGCTGTTTTTT.

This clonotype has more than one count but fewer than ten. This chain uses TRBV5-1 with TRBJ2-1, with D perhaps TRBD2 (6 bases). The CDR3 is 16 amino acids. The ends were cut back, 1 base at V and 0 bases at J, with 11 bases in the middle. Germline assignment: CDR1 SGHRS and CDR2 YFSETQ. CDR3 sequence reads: CASSLSAGSSYNEQFF. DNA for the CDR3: TGCGCCAGCAGCTTGAGCGCGGGAAGCTCCTACAATGAGCAGTTCTTC.

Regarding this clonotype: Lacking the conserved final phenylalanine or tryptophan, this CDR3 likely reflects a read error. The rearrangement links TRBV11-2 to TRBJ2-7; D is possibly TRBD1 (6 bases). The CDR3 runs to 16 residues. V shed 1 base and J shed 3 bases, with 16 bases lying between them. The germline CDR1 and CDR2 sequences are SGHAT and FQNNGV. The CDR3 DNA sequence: TGTGCCAGCAGCTTAGTACCCGGGACAAAGGTCTACGAGCAGTACTCC. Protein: CASSLVPGTKVYEQYS.

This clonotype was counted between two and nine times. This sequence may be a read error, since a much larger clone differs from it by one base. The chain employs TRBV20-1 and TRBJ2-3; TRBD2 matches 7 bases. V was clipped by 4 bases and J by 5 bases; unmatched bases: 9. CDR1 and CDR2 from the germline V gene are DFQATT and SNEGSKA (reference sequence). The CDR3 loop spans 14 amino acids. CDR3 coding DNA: TGCAGTGCTACTAGCGGTCAAAGGGGAGATACGCAGTATTTT. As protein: CSATSGQRGDTQYF.

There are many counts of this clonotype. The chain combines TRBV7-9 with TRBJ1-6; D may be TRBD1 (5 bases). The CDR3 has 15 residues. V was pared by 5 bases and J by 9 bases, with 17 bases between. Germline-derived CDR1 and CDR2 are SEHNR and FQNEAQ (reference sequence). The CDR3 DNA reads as TGTGCCAGCAGCCGGGGGGACTCGGTGGGTTCACCCCTCCACTTT. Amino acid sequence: CASSRGDSVGSPLHF.

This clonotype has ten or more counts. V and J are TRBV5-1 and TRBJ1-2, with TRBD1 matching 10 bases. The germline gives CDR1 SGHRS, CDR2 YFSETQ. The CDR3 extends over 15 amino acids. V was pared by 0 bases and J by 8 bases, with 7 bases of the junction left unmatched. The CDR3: CASSLGGTGVGGYTF. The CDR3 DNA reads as TGCGCCAGCAGCTTGGGGGGGACAGGGGTTGGCGGCTACACCTTC.

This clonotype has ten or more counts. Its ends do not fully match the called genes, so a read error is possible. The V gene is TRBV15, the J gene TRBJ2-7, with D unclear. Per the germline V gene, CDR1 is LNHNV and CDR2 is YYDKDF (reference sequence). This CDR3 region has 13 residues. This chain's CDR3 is CATSRDINYEQYF. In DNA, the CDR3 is TGTGCCACCAGCCGAGACATAAACTACGAGCAGTACTTC.

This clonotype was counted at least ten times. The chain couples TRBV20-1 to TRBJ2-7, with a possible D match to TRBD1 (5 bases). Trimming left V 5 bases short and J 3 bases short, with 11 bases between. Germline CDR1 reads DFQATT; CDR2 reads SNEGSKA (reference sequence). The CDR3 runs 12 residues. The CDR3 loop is CSAVDQGYEQYF. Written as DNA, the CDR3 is TGCAGTGCTGTCGACCAGGGCTACGAGCAGTACTTC.

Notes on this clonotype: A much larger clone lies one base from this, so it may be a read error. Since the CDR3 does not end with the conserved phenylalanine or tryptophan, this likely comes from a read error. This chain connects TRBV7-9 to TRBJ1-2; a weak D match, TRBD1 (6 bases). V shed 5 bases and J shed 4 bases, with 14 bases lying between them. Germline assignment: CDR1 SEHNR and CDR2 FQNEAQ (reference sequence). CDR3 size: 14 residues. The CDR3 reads CASSRTRGRYGYTL. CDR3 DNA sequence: TGTGCCAGCAGCCGAACCAGGGGACGCTATGGCTACACCCTC.

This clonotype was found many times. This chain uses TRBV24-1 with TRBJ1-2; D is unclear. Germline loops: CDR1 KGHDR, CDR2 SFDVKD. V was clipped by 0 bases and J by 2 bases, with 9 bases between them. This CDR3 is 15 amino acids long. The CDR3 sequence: CATSDLIRKNYGYTF. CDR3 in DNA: TGTGCCACCAGTGATTTGATAAGGAAGAACTATGGCTACACCTTC.

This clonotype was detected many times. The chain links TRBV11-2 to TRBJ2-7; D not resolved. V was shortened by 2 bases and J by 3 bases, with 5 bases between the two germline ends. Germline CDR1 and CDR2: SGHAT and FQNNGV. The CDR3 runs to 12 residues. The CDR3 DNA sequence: TGTGCCAGCAGCTTAAGGAGCTACGAGCAGTACTTC. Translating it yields CASSLRSYEQYF.

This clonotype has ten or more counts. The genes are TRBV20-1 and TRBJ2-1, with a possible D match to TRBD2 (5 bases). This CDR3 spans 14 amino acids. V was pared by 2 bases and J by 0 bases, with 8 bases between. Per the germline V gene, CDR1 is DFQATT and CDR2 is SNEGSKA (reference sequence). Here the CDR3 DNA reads TGCAGTGCTAGATTGGGGAGCTCCTACAATGAGCAGTTCTTC. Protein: CSARLGSSYNEQFF.

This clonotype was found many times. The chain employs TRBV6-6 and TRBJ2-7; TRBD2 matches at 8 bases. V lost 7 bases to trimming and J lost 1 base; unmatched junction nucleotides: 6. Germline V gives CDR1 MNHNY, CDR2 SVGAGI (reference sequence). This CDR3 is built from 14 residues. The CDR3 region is CASKTSGYSYEQYF. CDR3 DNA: TGTGCCAGCAAAACTAGCGGTTATTCCTACGAGCAGTACTTC.

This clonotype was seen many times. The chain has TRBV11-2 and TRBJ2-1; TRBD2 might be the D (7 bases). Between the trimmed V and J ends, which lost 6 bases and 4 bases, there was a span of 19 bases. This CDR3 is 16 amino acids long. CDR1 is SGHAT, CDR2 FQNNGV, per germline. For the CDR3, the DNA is TGTGCCAGCAGTCAGGGGTGGGGGACTACGTACAATGAGCAGTTCTTC. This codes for CASSQGWGTTYNEQFF.

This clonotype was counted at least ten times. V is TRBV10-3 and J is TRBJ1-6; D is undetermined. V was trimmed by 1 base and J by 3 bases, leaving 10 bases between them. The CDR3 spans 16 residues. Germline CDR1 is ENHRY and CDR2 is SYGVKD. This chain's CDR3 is CAISELWGDYNSPLHF. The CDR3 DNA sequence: TGTGCCATCAGTGAGTTATGGGGAGACTATAATTCACCCCTCCACTTT.

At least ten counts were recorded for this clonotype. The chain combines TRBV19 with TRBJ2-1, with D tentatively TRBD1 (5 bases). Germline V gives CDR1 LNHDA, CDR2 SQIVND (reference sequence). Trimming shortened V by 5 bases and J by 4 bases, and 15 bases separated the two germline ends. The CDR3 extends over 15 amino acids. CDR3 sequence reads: CASSFEDTSYNEQFF. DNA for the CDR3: TGTGCCAGTAGTTTCGAGGACACGTCGTACAATGAGCAGTTCTTC.

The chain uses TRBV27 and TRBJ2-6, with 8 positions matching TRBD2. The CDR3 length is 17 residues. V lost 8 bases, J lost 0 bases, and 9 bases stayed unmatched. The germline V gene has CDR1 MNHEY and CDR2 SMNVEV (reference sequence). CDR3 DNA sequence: TGTGCCAGCCGGCAAGCGGGAGCCCTCTCTGGGGCCAACGTCCTGACTTTC. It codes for CASRQAGALSGANVLTF.

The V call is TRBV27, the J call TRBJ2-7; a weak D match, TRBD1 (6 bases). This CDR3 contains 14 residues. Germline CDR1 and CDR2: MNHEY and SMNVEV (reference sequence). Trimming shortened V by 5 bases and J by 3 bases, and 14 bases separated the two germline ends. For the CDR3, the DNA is TGTGCCAGCAGTCCCCGGGACACCCTCTACGAGCAGTACTTC. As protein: CASSPRDTLYEQYF.

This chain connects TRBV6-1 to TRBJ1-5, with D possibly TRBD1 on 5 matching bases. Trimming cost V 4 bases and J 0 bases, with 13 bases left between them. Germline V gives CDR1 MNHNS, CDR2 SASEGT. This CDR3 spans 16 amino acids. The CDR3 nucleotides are TGTGCCAGCAGTGCCTCCCGGGGGTCTAGCAATCAGCCCCAGCATTTT. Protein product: CASSASRGSSNQPQHF.

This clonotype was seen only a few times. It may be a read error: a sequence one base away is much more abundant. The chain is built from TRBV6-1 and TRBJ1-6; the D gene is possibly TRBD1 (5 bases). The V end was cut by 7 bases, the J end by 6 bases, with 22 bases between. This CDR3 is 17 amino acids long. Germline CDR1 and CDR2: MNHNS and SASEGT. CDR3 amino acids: CASMDLAQGRRNSPLHF. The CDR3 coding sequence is TGTGCCAGCATGGACTTGGCGCAGGGCCGTCGTAATTCACCCCTCCACTTT.